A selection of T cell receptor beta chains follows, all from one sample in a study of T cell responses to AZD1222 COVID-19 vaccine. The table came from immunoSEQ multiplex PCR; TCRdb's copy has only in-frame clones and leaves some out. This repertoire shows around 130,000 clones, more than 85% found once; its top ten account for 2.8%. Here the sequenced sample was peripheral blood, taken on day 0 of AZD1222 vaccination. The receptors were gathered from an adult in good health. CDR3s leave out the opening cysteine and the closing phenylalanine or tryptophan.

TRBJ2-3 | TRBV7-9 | ASTPPGLSTDTQY
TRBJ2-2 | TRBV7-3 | ASSLRSGRGVAGELF
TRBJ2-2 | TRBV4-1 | ASSQESIGELF
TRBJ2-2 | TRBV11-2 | ASSQRLTTGHNTGELF
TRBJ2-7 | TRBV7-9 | ASSLGGLAGVKYEQY
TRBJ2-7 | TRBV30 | AWSTGLYYEQY
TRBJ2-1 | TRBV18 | ASSPGTSGRGGEQF
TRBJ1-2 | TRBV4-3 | ASSQGGPSYGYT
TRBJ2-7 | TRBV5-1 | ASSLLWDYEQY
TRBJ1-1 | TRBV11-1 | ASSLVNNPGTEAF
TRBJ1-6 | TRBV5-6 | ASSLEGARSPLH
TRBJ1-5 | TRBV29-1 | SVVDTDSNQPQH
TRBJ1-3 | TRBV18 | ASSAGTTGNTIY
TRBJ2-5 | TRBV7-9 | ASSPGVQGTGETQY
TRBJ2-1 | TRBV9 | ASSSRDSYNEQF
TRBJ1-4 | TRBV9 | ASSTGSNEKLF
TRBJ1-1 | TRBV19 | ASSTRGTGLTEAF
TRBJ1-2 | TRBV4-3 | ASSHNNYGYT
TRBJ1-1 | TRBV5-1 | ASSLRQGLNTEAF